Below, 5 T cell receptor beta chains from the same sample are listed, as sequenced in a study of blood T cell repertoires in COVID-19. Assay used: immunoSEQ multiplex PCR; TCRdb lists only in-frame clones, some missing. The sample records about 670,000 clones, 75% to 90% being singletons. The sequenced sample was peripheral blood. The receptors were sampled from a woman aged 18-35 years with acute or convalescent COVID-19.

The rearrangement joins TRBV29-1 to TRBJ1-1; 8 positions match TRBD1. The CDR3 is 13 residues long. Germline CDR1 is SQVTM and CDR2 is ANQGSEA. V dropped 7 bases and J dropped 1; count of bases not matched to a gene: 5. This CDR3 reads CSGRDRWNTEAFF. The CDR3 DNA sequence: TGCAGCGGACGGGACAGGTGGAACACTGAAGCTTTCTTT.

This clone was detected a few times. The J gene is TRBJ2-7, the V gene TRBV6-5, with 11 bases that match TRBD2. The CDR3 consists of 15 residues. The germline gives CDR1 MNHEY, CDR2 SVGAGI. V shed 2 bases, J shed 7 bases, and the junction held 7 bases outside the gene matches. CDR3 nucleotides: TGTGCCAGCAGTTACCTTAGCGGGGGGGCGTCAGAGCAGTACTTC. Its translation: CASSYLSGGASEQYF.

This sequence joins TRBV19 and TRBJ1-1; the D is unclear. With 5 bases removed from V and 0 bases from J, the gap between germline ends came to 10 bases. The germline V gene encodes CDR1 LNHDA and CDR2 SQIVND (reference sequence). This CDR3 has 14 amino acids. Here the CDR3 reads CASSPRSLNTEAFF. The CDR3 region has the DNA TGTGCCAGTAGTCCCAGATCCTTGAACACTGAAGCTTTCTTT.

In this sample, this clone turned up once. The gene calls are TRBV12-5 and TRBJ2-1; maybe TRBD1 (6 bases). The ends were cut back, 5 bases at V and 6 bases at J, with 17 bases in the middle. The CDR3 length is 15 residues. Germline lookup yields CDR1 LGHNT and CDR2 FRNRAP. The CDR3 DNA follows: TGTGCTAGTGGTCCGGACAGAGTATCGTTCAATGAGCAGTTCTTC. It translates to CASGPDRVSFNEQFF.

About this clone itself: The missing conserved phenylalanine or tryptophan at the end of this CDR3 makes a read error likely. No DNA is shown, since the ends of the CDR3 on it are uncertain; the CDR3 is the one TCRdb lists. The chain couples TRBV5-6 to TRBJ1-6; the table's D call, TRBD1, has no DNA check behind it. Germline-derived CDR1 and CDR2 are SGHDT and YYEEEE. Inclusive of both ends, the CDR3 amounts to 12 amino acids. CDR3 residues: CASSLVTGPIRC.